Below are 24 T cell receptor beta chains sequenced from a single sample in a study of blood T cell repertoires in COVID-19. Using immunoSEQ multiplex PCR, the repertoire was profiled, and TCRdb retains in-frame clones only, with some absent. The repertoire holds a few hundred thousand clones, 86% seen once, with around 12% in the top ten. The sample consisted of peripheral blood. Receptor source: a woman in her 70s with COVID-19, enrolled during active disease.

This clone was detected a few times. CDR3 nucleotides: TGTGCCAGCAGTGTGAGCGGGGCCACGAACACCGGGGAGCTGTTTTTT. This encodes CASSVSGATNTGELFF. The chain joins TRBV2 to TRBJ2-2, with TRBD2 matching 7 bases. Germline V lookup: CDR1 SNHLY, CDR2 FYNNEI. The length of the CDR3 is 16 residues. With V trimmed by 4 bases and J by 0 bases, 5 bases remained unmatched.

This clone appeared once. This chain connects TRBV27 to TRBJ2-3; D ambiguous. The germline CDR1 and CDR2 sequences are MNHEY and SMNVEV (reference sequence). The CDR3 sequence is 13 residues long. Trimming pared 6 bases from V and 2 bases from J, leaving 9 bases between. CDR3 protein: CASSPPNTDTQYF. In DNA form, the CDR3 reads TGTGCCAGCAGCCCACCTAACACAGATACGCAGTATTTT.

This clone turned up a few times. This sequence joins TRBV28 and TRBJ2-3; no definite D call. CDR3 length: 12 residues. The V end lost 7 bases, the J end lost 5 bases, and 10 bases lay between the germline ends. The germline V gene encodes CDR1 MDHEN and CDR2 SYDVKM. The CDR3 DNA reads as TGTGCCAGCAACCGGAGAGGAGATACGCAGTATTTT. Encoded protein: CASNRRGDTQYF.

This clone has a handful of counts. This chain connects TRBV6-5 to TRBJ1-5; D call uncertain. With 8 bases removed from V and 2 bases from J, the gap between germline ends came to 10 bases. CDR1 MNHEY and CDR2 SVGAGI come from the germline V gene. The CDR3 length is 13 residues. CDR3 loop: CASADTGNQPQHF. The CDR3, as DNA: TGTGCCAGCGCAGACACGGGCAATCAGCCCCAGCATTTT.

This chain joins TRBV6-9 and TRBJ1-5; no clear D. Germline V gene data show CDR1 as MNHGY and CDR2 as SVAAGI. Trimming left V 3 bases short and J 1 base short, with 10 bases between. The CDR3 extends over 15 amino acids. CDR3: CASSYMAVSNQPQHF. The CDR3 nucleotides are TGTGCCAGCAGTTACATGGCTGTGAGCAATCAGCCCCAGCATTTT.

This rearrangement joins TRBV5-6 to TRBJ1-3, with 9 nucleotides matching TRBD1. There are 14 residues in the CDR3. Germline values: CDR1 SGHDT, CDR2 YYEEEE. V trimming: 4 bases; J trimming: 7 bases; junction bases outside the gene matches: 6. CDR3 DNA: TGTGCCAGCAGCCAACGACAGGGGGTGAACACCATATATTTT. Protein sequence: CASSQRQGVNTIYF.

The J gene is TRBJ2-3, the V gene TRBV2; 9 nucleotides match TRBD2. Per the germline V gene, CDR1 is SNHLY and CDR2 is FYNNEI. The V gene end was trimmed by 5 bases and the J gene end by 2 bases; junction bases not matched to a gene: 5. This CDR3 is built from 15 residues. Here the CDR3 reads CASSSSGGTTDTQYF. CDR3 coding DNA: TGTGCCAGCAGTTCCAGCGGGGGGACCACAGATACGCAGTATTTT.

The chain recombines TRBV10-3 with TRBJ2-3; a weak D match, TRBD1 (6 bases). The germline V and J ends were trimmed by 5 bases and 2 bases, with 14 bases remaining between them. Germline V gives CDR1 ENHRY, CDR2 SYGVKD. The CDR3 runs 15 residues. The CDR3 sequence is CAISRDKGVTDTQYF. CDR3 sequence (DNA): TGTGCCATCAGTCGGGACAAGGGGGTCACAGATACGCAGTATTTT.

In DNA, the CDR3 is TGCAGCGTTGACGAGGGACAGGGGGATACTGAAGCTTTCTTT. Amino acids: CSVDEGQGDTEAFF. This chain connects TRBV29-1 to TRBJ1-1; 11 bases fit TRBD1. This CDR3 has 14 amino acids. J gave up 5 bases and V 3 bases, and 5 bases lay outside the gene matches. Germline V lookup: CDR1 SQVTM, CDR2 ANQGSEA.

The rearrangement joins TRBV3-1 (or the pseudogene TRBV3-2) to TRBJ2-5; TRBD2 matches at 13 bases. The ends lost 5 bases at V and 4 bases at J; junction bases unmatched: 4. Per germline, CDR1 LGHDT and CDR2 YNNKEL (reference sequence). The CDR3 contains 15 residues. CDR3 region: CASSYTSGGVETQYF. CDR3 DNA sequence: TGTGCCAGCAGCTACACTAGCGGGGGGGTAGAGACCCAGTACTTC.

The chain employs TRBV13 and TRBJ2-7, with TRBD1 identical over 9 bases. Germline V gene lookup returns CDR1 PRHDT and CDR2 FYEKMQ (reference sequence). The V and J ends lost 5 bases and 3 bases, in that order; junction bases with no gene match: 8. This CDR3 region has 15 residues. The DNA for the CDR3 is TGTGCCAGCAGCCTCGGGACAGGGAGAGGCTACGAGCAGTACTTC. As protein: CASSLGTGRGYEQYF.

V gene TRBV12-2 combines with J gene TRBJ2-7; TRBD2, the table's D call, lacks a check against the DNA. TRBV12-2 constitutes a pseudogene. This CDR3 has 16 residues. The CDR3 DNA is TGTGCAAGTCGCCCTCACATAGCGGGGGGCCGGAACGAGCAGTACTTC. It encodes CASRPHIAGGRNEQYF.

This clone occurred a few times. The CDR3 nucleotides read TGTGCCAGCAGCGTATCCGGGACAGCCTTTCCGGAGGGTCAGCCCCAGCATTTT. It yields the protein CASSVSGTAFPEGQPQHF. The V and J genes are TRBV9 and TRBJ1-5; TRBD1 aligns across 7 bases. V was clipped by 1 base and J by 6 bases; unmatched bases: 16. CDR1 is SGDLS, CDR2 YYNGEE, per germline. There are 18 residues in the CDR3.

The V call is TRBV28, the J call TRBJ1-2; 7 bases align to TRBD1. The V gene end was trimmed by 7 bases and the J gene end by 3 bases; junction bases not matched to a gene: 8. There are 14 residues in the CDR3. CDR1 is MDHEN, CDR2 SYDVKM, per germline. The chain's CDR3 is CASKGAGSDYGYTF. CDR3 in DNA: TGTGCCAGCAAGGGGGCGGGTTCCGACTATGGCTACACCTTC.

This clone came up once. The CDR3 coding sequence is TGCGCCAGCAGCCAAGGGGACATTATGAGCTCCTATAATTCACCCCTCCACTTT. Translated: CASSQGDIMSSYNSPLHF. V is TRBV4-1 and J is TRBJ1-6; weak D call: TRBD1 (6 bases). This CDR3 is 18 amino acids long. The germline CDR1 and CDR2 sequences are MGHRA and YSYEKL. V was cut by 1 base and J by 0 bases, with 13 bases left in between.

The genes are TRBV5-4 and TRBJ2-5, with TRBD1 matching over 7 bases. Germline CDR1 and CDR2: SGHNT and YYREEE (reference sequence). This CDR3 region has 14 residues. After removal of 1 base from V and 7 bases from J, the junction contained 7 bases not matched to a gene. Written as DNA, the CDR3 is TGTGCCAGCAGCTTGCCTGGGACAGTCGGGACCCAGTACTTC. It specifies CASSLPGTVGTQYF.

CDR3 protein: CASGPDRDGGYTF. The CDR3, as DNA: TGTGCTAGTGGACCCGACAGGGATGGGGGCTACACCTTC. The chain couples TRBV12-5 to TRBJ1-2; TRBD1 matches 7 bases. Germline V gene lookup returns CDR1 LGHNT and CDR2 FRNRAP. CDR3 length: 13 amino acids. V lost 6 bases, J lost 8 bases, and 9 bases stayed unmatched.

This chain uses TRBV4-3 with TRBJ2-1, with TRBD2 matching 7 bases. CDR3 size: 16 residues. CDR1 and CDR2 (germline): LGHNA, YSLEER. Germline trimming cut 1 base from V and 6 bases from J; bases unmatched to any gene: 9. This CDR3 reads CASSQGGSGGTNEQFF. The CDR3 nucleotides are TGCGCCAGCAGCCAAGGAGGATCCGGGGGGACCAATGAGCAGTTCTTC.

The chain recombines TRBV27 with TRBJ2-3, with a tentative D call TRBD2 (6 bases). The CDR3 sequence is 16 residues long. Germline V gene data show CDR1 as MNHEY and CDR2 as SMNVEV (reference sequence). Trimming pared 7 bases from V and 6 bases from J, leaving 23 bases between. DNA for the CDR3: TGTGCCAGCACCAATAGACCCGGGACTCGCTTGGATACGCAGTATTTT. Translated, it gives CASTNRPGTRLDTQYF.

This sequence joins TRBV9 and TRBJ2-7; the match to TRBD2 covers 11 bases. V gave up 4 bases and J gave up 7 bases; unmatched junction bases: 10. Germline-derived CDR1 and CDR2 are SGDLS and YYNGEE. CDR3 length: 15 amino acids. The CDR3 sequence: CASSPLAGGSLEQYF. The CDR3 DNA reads TGTGCCAGCAGCCCCTTAGCGGGGGGGTCCTTGGAGCAGTACTTC.

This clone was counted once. The CDR3 DNA reads TGCAGCGTCCTCCCCCCTGACAGGAACACTGAAGCTTTCTTT. Translation: CSVLPPDRNTEAFF. This sequence joins TRBV29-1 and TRBJ1-1, with D maybe TRBD1 (5 bases). Germline loops: CDR1 SQVTM, CDR2 ANQGSEA. Trimming cost V 6 bases and J 1 base, with 15 bases left between them. The CDR3 sequence is 14 residues long.

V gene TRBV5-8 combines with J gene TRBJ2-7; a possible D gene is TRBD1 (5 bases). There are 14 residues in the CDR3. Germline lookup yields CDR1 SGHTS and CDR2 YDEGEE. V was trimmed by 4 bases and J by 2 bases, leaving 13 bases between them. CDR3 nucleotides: TGTGCCAGCAGCACACAGGCGTACCCCTACGAGCAGTACTTC. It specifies CASSTQAYPYEQYF.

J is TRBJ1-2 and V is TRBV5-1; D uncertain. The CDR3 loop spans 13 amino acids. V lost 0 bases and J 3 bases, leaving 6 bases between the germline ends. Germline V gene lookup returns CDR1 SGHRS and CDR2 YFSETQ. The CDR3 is CASSLAVDYGYTF. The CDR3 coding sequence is TGCGCCAGCAGCTTGGCGGTAGACTATGGCTACACCTTC.

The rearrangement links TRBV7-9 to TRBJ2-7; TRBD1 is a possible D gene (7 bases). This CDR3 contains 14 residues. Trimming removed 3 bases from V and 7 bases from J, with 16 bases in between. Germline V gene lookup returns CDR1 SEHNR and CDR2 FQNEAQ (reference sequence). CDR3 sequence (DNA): TGTGCCAGCAGCTTCCGCGGGACAGCCGGGGAGCAGTACTTC. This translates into CASSFRGTAGEQYF.